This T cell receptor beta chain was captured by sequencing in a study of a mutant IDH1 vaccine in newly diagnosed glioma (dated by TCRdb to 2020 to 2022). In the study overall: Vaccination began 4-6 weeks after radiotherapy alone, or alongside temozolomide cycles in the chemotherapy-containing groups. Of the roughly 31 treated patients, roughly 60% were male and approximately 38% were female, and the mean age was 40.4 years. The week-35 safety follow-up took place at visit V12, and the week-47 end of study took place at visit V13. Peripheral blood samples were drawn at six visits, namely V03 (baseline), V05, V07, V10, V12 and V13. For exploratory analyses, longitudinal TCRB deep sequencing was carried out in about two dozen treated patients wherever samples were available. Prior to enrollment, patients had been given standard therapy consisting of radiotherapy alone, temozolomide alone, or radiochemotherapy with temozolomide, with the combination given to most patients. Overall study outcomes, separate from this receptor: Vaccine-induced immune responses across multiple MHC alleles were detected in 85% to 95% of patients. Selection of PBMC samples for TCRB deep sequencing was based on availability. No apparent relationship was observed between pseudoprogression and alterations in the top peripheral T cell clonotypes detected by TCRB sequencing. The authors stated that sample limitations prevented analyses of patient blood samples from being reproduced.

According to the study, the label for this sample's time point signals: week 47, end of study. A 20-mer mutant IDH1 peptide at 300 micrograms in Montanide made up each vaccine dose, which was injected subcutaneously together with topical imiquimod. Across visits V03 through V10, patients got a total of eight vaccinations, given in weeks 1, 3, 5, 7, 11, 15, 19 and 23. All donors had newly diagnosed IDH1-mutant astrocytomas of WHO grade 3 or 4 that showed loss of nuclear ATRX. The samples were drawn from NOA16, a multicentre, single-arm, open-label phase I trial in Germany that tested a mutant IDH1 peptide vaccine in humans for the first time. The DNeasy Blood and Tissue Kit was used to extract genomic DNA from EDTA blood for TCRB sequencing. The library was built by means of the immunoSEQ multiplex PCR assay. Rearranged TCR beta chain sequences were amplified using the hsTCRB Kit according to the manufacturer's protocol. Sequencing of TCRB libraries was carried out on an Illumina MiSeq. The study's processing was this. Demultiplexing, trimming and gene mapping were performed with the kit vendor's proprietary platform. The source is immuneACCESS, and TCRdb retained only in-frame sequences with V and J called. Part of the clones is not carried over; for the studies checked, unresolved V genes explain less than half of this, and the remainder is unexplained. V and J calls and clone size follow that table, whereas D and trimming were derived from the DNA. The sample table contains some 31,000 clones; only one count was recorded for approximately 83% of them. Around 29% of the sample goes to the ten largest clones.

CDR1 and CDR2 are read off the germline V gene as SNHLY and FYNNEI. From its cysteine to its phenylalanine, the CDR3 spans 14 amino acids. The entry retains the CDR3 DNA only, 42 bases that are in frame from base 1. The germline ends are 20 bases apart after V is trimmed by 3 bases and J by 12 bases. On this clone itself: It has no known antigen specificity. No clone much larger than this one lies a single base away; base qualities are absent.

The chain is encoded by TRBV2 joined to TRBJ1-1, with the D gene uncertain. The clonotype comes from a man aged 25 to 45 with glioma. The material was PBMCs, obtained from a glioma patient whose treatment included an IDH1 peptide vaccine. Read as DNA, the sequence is TGTGCCAGCAGTGACGCAGTTACCCGAAGCTTTCCTTTCTTT. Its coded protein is CASSDAVTRSFPFF.